This is a list of T cell receptor beta chains from one sample in a study of blood T cell repertoires in COVID-19. Profiled with immunoSEQ multiplex PCR; TCRdb holds only in-frame clones, not every one. The sample shows about 160,000 clones, around 82% of them seen only once. The sequenced sample consisted of peripheral blood. These receptor sequences come from a human donor with acute or convalescent COVID-19. The donor label of this sample is uncertain. Each CDR3 is given with its conserved first and last residue. D genes are given only for firm matches. The listing skips clone size in some rows; elsewhere it reads once, few, many or a size class.

CDR3 DNA,CDR3 protein,J gene,clone size,V gene,D gene
TGTGCCAGCAGCTTCGGACTAGCGGTACAAGAGACCCAGTACTTC,CASSFGLAVQETQYF,TRBJ2-5,NA,TRBV11-3,TRBD2
TGTGCCAGCAGTGAATGGAGGGGTACCGGCTATGGCTACACCTTC,CASSEWRGTGYGYTF,TRBJ1-2,NA,TRBV6-1,NA
TGTGCCATCAGTACAGGGACTAGCGGGGACGAGACCCAGTACTTC,CAISTGTSGDETQYF,TRBJ2-5,NA,TRBV10-3,TRBD2
TGCAGGGCAGGGACAATAGATACGCAGTATTTT,CRAGTIDTQYF,TRBJ2-3,NA,TRBV29-1,NA
TGTGCCAGCAGTTACTGGGCAACCTCCAATGAGCAGTTCTTC,CASSYWATSNEQFF,TRBJ2-1,NA,TRBV6-2/TRBV6-3,NA
TGCAGTGCTAGTGAGGCAGGGGCCGGCAATGAGCAGTTCTTC,CSASEAGAGNEQFF,TRBJ2-1,NA,TRBV20-1,NA
TGTGCCAGCAGCCCAGGTCTGCCCCTCTCCAGCACAGATACGCAGTATTTT,CASSPGLPLSSTDTQYF,TRBJ2-3,few,TRBV7-6,NA
TGTGCCATCAGTGAACCGGGACAGGGCTCTGGAAACACCATATATTTT,CAISEPGQGSGNTIYF,TRBJ1-3,few,TRBV10-3,TRBD1
TGTGCCAGTAGTCCCGCGGGCAATAATTCACCCCTCCACTTT,CASSPAGNNSPLHF,TRBJ1-6,NA,TRBV19,NA
TGCGCCAGCAGACCACAGGGGAGCTCCTATAATTCACCCCTCCACTTT,CASRPQGSSYNSPLHF,TRBJ1-6,NA,TRBV5-1,TRBD1
TGTGCCAGCAGCCAGCCCACAGGGATCAATGGCTACACCTTC,CASSQPTGINGYTF,TRBJ1-2,NA,TRBV4-2,NA
TGCGCCAGCAGTGAAGCACTAGCCTCGAACACCGGGGAGCTGTTTTTT,CASSEALASNTGELFF,TRBJ2-2,NA,TRBV10-1,NA
TGTGCCTGGAGTGGGGGCGGCAATCAGCCCCAGCATTTT,CAWSGGGNQPQHF,TRBJ1-5,NA,TRBV30,NA
TGTGCCTCCTACGGGGGGGCGCAGGACACTGAAGCTTTCTTT,CASYGGAQDTEAFF,TRBJ1-1,NA,TRBV6-4,NA
TGTGCCAGCAGCTCGCCGGGGGTTGGGGCAGCACCATATGGCTACACCTTC,CASSSPGVGAAPYGYTF,TRBJ1-2,NA,TRBV5-6,NA
TGCGCCAGCAGCTCTGGCGGGGGGCTGAACACTGAAGCTTTCTTT,CASSSGGGLNTEAFF,TRBJ1-1,few,TRBV5-1,NA
TGTGCCAGCAGCTTAGTCGTGGGGCGGACTGAAGCTTTCTTT,CASSLVVGRTEAFF,TRBJ1-1,few,TRBV7-2,NA
TGTGCCAGCAGCCTGAAGTCCTTGGACAGGCCCTCTGGCTACACCTTC,CASSLKSLDRPSGYTF,TRBJ1-2,NA,TRBV7-2,TRBD1
TGTGCCAGTAGTAGCGCGGGACTTGGGGCCAACGTCCTGACTTTC,CASSSAGLGANVLTF,TRBJ2-6,NA,TRBV19,NA
TGTGCCAGCAGTCCGGGACAGGGGAGGTTCGAGGAGCAGTACTTC,CASSPGQGRFEEQYF,TRBJ2-7,NA,TRBV6-5,TRBD1
TGTGCCAGCAGCTTGGCCGCGGGAGGGGCCACTGAAGCTTTCTTT,CASSLAAGGATEAFF,TRBJ1-1,NA,TRBV5-4,NA
TGTGCCAGCGGGGGGGACGGAAACACCATATATTTT,CASGGDGNTIYF,TRBJ1-3,NA,TRBV6-5,NA
TGTGCCAGCAGCCTTCCGGGGACTGGAAACACCATATATTTT,CASSLPGTGNTIYF,TRBJ1-3,NA,TRBV9,NA
TGCGCCAGCAGCCATGCTCCCCGGACAGGGCGTAATGAAAAACTGTTTTTT,CASSHAPRTGRNEKLFF,TRBJ1-4,few,TRBV4-1,TRBD1
TGTGCCAGCAGTCCCGGGACTAGCGGGTTAGAGACCCAGTACTTC,CASSPGTSGLETQYF,TRBJ2-5,NA,TRBV11-2,TRBD2
TGTGCCAGTAGTATTACAGGGAGGGGAATGCGCAATCAGCCCCAGCATTTT,CASSITGRGMRNQPQHF,TRBJ1-5,once,TRBV19,NA
TGTGCCAGCAGTCCCCTGGGGGAGGGCCTCTATGGCTACACCTTC,CASSPLGEGLYGYTF,TRBJ1-2,NA,TRBV27,NA
TGTGCCAGCACCCCACAGGGGACAACCTCTGGAAACACCATATATTTT,CASTPQGTTSGNTIYF,TRBJ1-3,NA,TRBV5-8,TRBD1
TGCGCCAGCAGCCACCGACCGACTAGCGGGGGCTCCTACAATGAGCAGTTCTTC,CASSHRPTSGGSYNEQFF,TRBJ2-1,NA,TRBV5-1,TRBD2
TGCGCCAGCAGCTCCATAGACAGTAACACTGAAGCTTTCTTT,CASSSIDSNTEAFF,TRBJ1-1,NA,TRBV5-1,NA
TGTGCCAGCAGCCGTCAGGGGGAGGTGGAGACCCAGTACTTC,CASSRQGEVETQYF,TRBJ2-5,NA,TRBV3-1/TRBV3-2,NA
TGCGCCAGCAGCTTAACCGTGGCAGGGGCTGACTATGGCTACACCTTC,CASSLTVAGADYGYTF,TRBJ1-2,once,TRBV5-1,NA
TGTGCCAGCAGCTTAGTAGGACTAGGGGGCACAGATACGCAGTATTTT,CASSLVGLGGTDTQYF,TRBJ2-3,once,TRBV7-2,TRBD2
TGCGCCAGCAGCTTGGCCTGGGGGACTCCCTCTGGAAACACCATATATTTT,CASSLAWGTPSGNTIYF,TRBJ1-3,NA,TRBV5-1,NA
TGTGCCAGCAGCGGGGGGAAACGAGGTAAGAATGAGCAGTTCTTC,CASSGGKRGKNEQFF,TRBJ2-1,few,TRBV25-1,TRBD2
TGTGCCAGCAGTGGCGGGACAGCTAACTCTGGGGCCAACGTCCTGACTTTC,CASSGGTANSGANVLTF,TRBJ2-6,NA,TRBV6-1,NA
TGTGCCAGCAGCTTGGTCAGCGGGGGAGTGTCCTACGAGCAGTACTTC,CASSLVSGGVSYEQYF,TRBJ2-7,few,TRBV7-2,TRBD2
TGTGCCTGGAGCCGGACAGGGGATCACCCTGAAGCTTTCTTT,CAWSRTGDHPEAFF,TRBJ1-1,once,TRBV30,TRBD1
TGTGCCAGCAGCCCGACCGAGGCTCAGCCCCAGCATTTT,CASSPTEAQPQHF,TRBJ1-5,NA,TRBV5-5,NA
TGCGCCAGCAGCCCCTTAAGGGGGGATACGCAGTATTTT,CASSPLRGDTQYF,TRBJ2-3,NA,TRBV5-1,NA
TGTGCCAGTAGTATAGACGTGGGACAGGTGTATGGCTACACCTTC,CASSIDVGQVYGYTF,TRBJ1-2,NA,TRBV19,TRBD1
TGCGCCAGCAGCGGTTTGGGCAGGTCTCCTCCCGAAGCTTTCTTT,CASSGLGRSPPEAFF,TRBJ1-1,NA,TRBV4-1,NA
TGTGCCAGCAGCCTCCCCAGGGGGAGGAATGAGCAGTTCTTC,CASSLPRGRNEQFF,TRBJ2-1,NA,TRBV5-8,NA
TGCGCCAGCAGTGAGGAATACAGGGTCATCATGAACACTGAAGCTTTCTTT,CASSEEYRVIMNTEAFF,TRBJ1-1,many,TRBV10-2,NA
TGTGCCAGCAGCCGAGGAGGTAATTCACCCCTCCACTTT,CASSRGGNSPLHF,TRBJ1-6,few,TRBV3-1/TRBV3-2,NA
TGTGCCAGCAGTTCTGACAGCGCTTATGGCTACACCTTC,CASSSDSAYGYTF,TRBJ1-2,NA,TRBV27,NA
TGTGCCAGTATGTGGTTTAAAGGAGCAGCCAGCAATCAGCCCCAGCATTTT,CASMWFKGAASNQPQHF,TRBJ1-5,NA,TRBV19,NA
TGTGCCAGTAGACCGGCGGGGGATAATTCACCCCTCCACTTT,CASRPAGDNSPLHF,TRBJ1-6,NA,TRBV19,NA